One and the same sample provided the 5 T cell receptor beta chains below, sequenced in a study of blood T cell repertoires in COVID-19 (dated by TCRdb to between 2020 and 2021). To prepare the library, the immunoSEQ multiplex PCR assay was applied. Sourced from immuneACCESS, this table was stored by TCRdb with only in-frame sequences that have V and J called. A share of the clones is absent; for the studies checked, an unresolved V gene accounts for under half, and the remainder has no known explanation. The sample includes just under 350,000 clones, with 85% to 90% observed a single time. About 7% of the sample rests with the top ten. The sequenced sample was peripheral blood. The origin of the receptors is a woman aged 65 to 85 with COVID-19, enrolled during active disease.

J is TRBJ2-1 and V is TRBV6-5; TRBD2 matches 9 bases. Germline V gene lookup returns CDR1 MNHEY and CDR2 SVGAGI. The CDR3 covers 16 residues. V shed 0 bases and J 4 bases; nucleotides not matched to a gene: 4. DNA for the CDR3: TGTGCCAGCAGTTACTCGGGAACTAGCGGGTACAATGAGCAGTTCTTC. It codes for CASSYSGTSGYNEQFF.

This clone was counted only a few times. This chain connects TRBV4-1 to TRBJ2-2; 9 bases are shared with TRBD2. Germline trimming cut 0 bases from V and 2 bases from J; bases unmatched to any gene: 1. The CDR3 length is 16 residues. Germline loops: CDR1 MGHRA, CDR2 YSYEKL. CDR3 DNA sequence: TGCGCCAGCAGCCAAGAAGCGGGGGGTAACACCGGGGAGCTGTTTTTT. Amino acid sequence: CASSQEAGGNTGELFF.

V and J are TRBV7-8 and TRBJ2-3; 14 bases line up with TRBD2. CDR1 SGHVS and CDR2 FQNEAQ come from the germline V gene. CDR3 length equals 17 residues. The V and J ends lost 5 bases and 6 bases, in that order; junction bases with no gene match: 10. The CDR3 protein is CASSPRLAGGREDTQYF. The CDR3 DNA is TGTGCCAGCAGCCCTCGACTAGCGGGGGGGCGAGAGGATACGCAGTATTTT.

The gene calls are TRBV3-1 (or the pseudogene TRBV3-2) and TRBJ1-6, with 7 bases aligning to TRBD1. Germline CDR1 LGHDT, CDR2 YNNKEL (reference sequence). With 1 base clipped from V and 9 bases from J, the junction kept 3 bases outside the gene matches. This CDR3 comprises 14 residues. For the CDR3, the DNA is TGTGCCAGCAGCCAAGGACAGGGAAGTTCACCCCTCCACTTT. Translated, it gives CASSQGQGSSPLHF.

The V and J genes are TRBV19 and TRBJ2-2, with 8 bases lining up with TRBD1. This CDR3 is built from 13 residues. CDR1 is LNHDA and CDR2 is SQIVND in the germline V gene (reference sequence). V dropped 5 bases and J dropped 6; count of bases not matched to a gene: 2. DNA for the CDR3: TGTGCCAGTAGTGACAGGGGCGCCGGGGAGCTGTTTTTT. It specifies CASSDRGAGELFF.